Sequencing of this T cell receptor beta chain was carried out in a study of post-analysis software for immune sequencing data. Study findings and constraints: Compared against controls, patients with multiple sclerosis displayed significantly lower normalized Chao1 diversity. The study found TRBV5-6, TRBV5-1 and TRBV20-1 among roughly 5 TRBV segments more frequent in patients than controls.

The CDR3 contains 16 residues. The V gene's germline CDR1 is SGHRS and CDR2 YFSETQ. The authors incorporated unique molecular identifiers into the TCR beta cDNA libraries. TCRdb recomputed calls from the PCR reads with MiXCR, one row per CDR3 protein. Among fewer than 700,000 distinct CDR3 sequences listed, roughly 40% were seen once. This clonotype has only one observation. Its antigen is unidentified. The receptor was isolated from a girl aged 10-17 years with multiple sclerosis. The J gene is TRBJ2-5, the V gene TRBV5-1, with TRBD1 as a possible D gene (7 bases). The assigned J gene may be wrong: the sequence end matches TRBJ2-7 better. The material sequenced was blood. CDR3 protein: CASSFPRGEYRYEQYF. The CDR3 coding sequence is TGCGCCAGCAGCTTCCCCAGGGGGGAGTATCGGTACGAGCAGTACTTC.